This TCR beta chain was profiled in a study of regulatory T cells in long-lasting Graves disease. Building of the TCR beta libraries involved iRepertoire HTBI primers and Arm-PCR of CDR3 regions. TCRdb analysed the multiplex PCR reads with MiXCR anew, one entry per CDR3 protein. The sample has hundreds of thousands of distinct CDR3 sequences, 16% seen once; the top ten hold roughly 27%. V dropped 1 base and J dropped 2 bases, with 9 bases sitting between them. Germline values: CDR1 SGHTA, CDR2 FQGNSA. The CDR3 totals 15 residues. The time point is: newly diagnosed GD, antithyroid drugs for less than 3 months. The TCR library used RNA extracted from PBMCs. American Thyroid Association guidelines defined Graves' disease diagnosis. It was an endocrinology department in Xi'an, China, that provided the patients. Findings and caveats of the study: TRBV28 was favored in persistent disease, as were TRBJ1-2 and TRBJ2-5.

There are many counts of this clonotype. Its antigen is not identified. These data were likewise used in another study, on T cells in Graves' hyperthyroidism and ophthalmopathy. That investigation notes: Patients aged 18 to 65 with hyperthyroidism were newly diagnosed, with duration under 2 months.

The specimen comprised peripheral blood mononuclear cells (PBMCs), sampled at new diagnosis, from a patient treated with antithyroid drugs. The source of this sequence is a middle-aged man with Graves disease. The chain carries TRBV7-2 and TRBJ2-1, with D uncertain. This CDR3 is CASSLEARTYNEQFF. For the CDR3, the DNA is TGTGCCAGCAGCTTAGAGGCACGGACCTACAATGAGCAGTTCTTC.